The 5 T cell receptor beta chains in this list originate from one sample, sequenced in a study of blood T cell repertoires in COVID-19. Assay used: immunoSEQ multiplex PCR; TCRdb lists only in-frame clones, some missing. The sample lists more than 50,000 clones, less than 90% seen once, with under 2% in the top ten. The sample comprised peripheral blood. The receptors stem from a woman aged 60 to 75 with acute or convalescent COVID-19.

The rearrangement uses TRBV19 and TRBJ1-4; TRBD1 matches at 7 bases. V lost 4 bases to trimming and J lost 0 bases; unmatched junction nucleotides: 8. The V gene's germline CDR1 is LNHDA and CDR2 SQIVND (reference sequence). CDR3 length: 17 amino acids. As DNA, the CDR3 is TGTGCCAGTAGTAGCGGACAGGACTATGCAACTAATGAAAAACTGTTTTTT. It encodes CASSSGQDYATNEKLFF.

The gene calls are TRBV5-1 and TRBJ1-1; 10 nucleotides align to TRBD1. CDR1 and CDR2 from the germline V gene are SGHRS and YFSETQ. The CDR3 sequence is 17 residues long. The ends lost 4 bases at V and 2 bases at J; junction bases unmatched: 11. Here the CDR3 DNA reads TGCGCCAGCAGCACACGAACCCTGACAGGGGGCAACACTGAAGCTTTCTTT. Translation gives CASSTRTLTGGNTEAFF. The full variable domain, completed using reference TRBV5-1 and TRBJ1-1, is KAGVTQTPRYLIKTRGQQVTLSCSPISGHRSVSWYQQTPGQGLQFLFEYFSETQRNKGNFPGRFSGRQFSNSRSEMNVSTLELGDSALYLCASSTRTLTGGNTEAFFGQGTRLTVV.

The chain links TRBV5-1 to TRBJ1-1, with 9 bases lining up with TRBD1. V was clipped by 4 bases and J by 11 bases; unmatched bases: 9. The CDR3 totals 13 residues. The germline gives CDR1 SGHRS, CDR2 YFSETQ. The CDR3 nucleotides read TGCGCCAGCAGCATGGGACAGGGTAGGGATGCTTTCTTT. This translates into CASSMGQGRDAFF.

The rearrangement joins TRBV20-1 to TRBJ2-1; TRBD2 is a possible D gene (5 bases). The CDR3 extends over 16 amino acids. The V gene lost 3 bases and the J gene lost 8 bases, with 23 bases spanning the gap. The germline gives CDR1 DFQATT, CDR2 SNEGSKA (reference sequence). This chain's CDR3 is CSASWPGGLGPDEQFF. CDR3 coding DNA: TGCAGTGCTAGTTGGCCGGGCGGGTTAGGGCCCGATGAGCAGTTCTTC.

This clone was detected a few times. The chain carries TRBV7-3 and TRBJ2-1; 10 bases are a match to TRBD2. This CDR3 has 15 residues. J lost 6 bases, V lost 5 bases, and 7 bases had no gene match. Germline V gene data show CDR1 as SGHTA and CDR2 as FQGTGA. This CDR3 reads CASSRTSGVTNEQFF. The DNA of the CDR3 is TGTGCCAGCAGCCGAACTAGCGGGGTGACCAATGAGCAGTTCTTC.